Listed below are T cell receptor beta chains from one sample, sequenced in a study of Ad26.COV2.S vaccination and SARS-CoV-2 variants. TCRdb's table, derived via immunoSEQ multiplex PCR, lists solely in-frame clones and lacks some. The sample consists of around 450,000 clones, approximately 92% of them appearing once. The sample in question was peripheral blood, obtained in a trial of Ad26.COV2.S vaccine versus placebo. Receptors originate from a person between 18 and 60 years old who received the Ad26.COV2.S COVID-19 vaccine or a placebo. Both conserved end residues are part of each CDR3. The D gene is left open where the match is weak. Some rows have no size entry. The others give once, few or many, or a class for an expanded clone.

NA NA TRBJ1-4 TRBV5-1 TGCGCCAGCAGCTTGGGCGCTGGTGAAAAACTGTTTTTT CASSLGAGEKLFF
NA NA TRBJ2-3 TRBV2 TGTGCCAGCAGTAGAGGAGGAGGAGTCAAAGATACGCAGTATTTT CASSRGGGVKDTQYF
NA NA TRBJ1-1 TRBV7-3 TGTGCCAGCAGCTCTTCGACGATGAGCACTGAAGCTTTCTTT CASSSSTMSTEAFF
once NA TRBJ1-2 TRBV6-6 TGTGCCAGCAGTTACATCGGAAAGGGCTACACCTTC CASSYIGKGYTF
NA TRBD2 TRBJ2-1 TRBV5-1 TGCGCCAGCAGCCCCTTAGCGGGAGGGCTGAATGAGCAGTTCTTC CASSPLAGGLNEQFF
NA NA TRBJ1-2 TRBV7-9 TGTGCCAGCAGCCCCCCAATGGGTAACTATGGCTACACCTTC CASSPPMGNYGYTF
NA TRBD2 TRBJ2-3 TRBV7-6 TGTGCCAGCAGCTTAGCGGGGACTAGCGGGAGGGCCGCAGATACGCAGTATTTT CASSLAGTSGRAADTQYF
NA TRBD2 TRBJ2-3 TRBV7-2 TGTGCCAGCAGCTTATCTAGCGGGAGTGCAGATACGCAGTATTTT CASSLSSGSADTQYF
NA TRBD2 TRBJ2-5 TRBV28 TGTGCCAGCAGTTTATCCAGCGGGAGAACAGAGACCCAGTACTTC CASSLSSGRTETQYF
NA NA TRBJ1-1 TRBV29-1 TGCAGCGTTGCTGGGCCCACGGGTGAAGCTTTCTTT CSVAGPTGEAFF
NA NA TRBJ2-2 TRBV7-8 TGTGCCAGCAGCTTAATGGGGGGCGTTAACACCGGGGAGCTGTTTTTT CASSLMGGVNTGELFF
NA NA TRBJ2-1 TRBV6-4 TGTGCCAGCAGTCAGGTCGGCCCATCCACCTACAATGAGCAGTTCTTC CASSQVGPSTYNEQFF
NA NA TRBJ1-2 TRBV19 TGTGCCAGTAGTACCGCTCGCAGGACGAACTATGGCTACACCTTC CASSTARRTNYGYTF
NA TRBD1 TRBJ2-2 TRBV6-2/TRBV6-3 TGTGCCAGCAGTTACTCGGCTTCTGGACAGGGTGGGAACACCGGGGAGCTGTTTTTT CASSYSASGQGGNTGELFF
NA TRBD2 TRBJ2-2 TRBV28 TGTGCCAGCAGTTTGGTTCCCCTGGGCGGGAGCGGCGGGGAGCTGTTTTTT CASSLVPLGGSGGELFF
NA NA TRBJ1-1 TRBV12-5 TGTGCTAGTGGTTTTGGACCCCATGGCGCTTTCTTT CASGFGPHGAFF
NA NA TRBJ2-3 TRBV9 TGTGCCAGCAGCGTAGGAAGAACAGATACGCAGTATTTT CASSVGRTDTQYF
NA NA TRBJ2-1 TRBV5-1 TGCGCCAGCAGCTTGGCCGTCAACACAGCCTACAATGAGCAGTTCTTC CASSLAVNTAYNEQFF
few TRBD2 TRBJ2-3 TRBV5-4 TGTGCCAGCAGCTTCGGACTAGCTCAAGATACGCAGTATTTT CASSFGLAQDTQYF
NA TRBD1 TRBJ2-7 TRBV7-2 TGTGCCAGCAGCTTTGACAGGGGGACCTACGAGCAGTACTTC CASSFDRGTYEQYF
NA TRBD1 TRBJ2-6 TRBV7-9 TGTGCCAGCAGCCCGCCGGGACAGGGGTTCACTGGGGCCAACGTCCTGACTTTC CASSPPGQGFTGANVLTF
NA NA TRBJ2-2 TRBV5-4 TGTGCCAGCAGCTCGGCTCCCGGGGAGCTGTTTTTT CASSSAPGELFF
NA TRBD2 TRBJ2-5 TRBV7-9 TGTGCCAGCAGCCCCACTAGCGGGAGAAGGAGAGAGACCCAGTACTTC CASSPTSGRRRETQYF
NA TRBD1 TRBJ2-7 TRBV10-2 TGCGCCAGCAGAGACGGACAGGACGGTGGCTACGAGCAGTACTTC CASRDGQDGGYEQYF
NA NA TRBJ2-1 TRBV11-2 TGTGCCAGCAGCTACCCCGGACGACAGTTCTTC CASSYPGRQFF
NA TRBD2 TRBJ2-5 TRBV19 TGTGCCAGTAGTAAGACTAGCGGGAGGTGGGAGACCCAGTACTTC CASSKTSGRWETQYF
NA NA TRBJ1-5 TRBV7-8 TGTGCCAGCAGCTTATTCTCGGATAGCAATCAGCCCCAGCATTTT CASSLFSDSNQPQHF
NA NA TRBJ2-7 TRBV28 TGTGCCAGCAGTTTACCTGGACGGACCCACTACGAGCAGTACTTC CASSLPGRTHYEQYF
NA TRBD2 TRBJ2-1 TRBV7-9 TGTGCCAGCAGCCCTCGGGGGGTCGTTAATTACAATGAGCAGTTCTTC CASSPRGVVNYNEQFF
NA NA TRBJ2-1 TRBV28 TGTGCCAGCAGTTCGAGCCCAATCTCCTACAATGAGCAGTTCTTC CASSSSPISYNEQFF
few TRBD2 TRBJ2-1 TRBV10-3 TGTGCCATCAGGCCGGGACTAGCGTCGGATGAGCAGTTCTTC CAIRPGLASDEQFF
NA TRBD1 TRBJ2-7 TRBV10-3 TGTGCCATCAGTGCCGGGACAGGGGCGTTGGAGCAGTACTTC CAISAGTGALEQYF
NA NA TRBJ2-1 TRBV7-8 TGTGCCAGCAGCCGCCGGGAGTACAATGAGCAGTTCTTC CASSRREYNEQFF
NA NA TRBJ2-5 TRBV7-2 TGTGCCAGCAGCCCCCGGGGGCAGCAGACCCAGTACTTC CASSPRGQQTQYF
NA TRBD2 TRBJ2-2 TRBV3-1/TRBV3-2 TGTGCCAGCAGCGTACGACTAGCGGGAGCGGTCGGGGAGCTGTTTTTT CASSVRLAGAVGELFF
NA NA TRBJ2-2 TRBV7-9 TGTGCCAGCAGCCGCGAAGGGAACACCGGGGAGCTGTTTTTT CASSREGNTGELFF
NA NA TRBJ2-7 TRBV9 TGTGCCAGCAGCGTAGCGCCCACCTACGAGCAGTACTTC CASSVAPTYEQYF
NA TRBD1 TRBJ2-3 TRBV4-1 TGCGCCAGCAGCCAATCTCCGGGACAGGGGGGAAACACAGATACGCAGTATTTT CASSQSPGQGGNTDTQYF
NA TRBD2 TRBJ2-1 TRBV6-5 TGTGCCAGTGGACTAGCGGGAGGTCCTTACAATGAGCAGTTCTTC CASGLAGGPYNEQFF
NA NA TRBJ1-2 TRBV9 TGTGCCAGCAGCGCAGCGATCTTTAACTATGGCTACACCTTC CASSAAIFNYGYTF
NA TRBD2 TRBJ2-5 TRBV19 TGTGCCAGTAGTATCTACGGGCGGGAGAGGGGAGAGACCCAGTACTTC CASSIYGRERGETQYF
NA NA TRBJ2-3 TRBV7-9 TGTGCCAGCAGCCCGGGGGCAGATACGCAGTATTTT CASSPGADTQYF
NA TRBD2 TRBJ2-3 TRBV6-6 TGTGCCAGCAGTTATGCGGGAGGGCCGAGCACAGATACGCAGTATTTT CASSYAGGPSTDTQYF
few TRBD2 TRBJ2-1 TRBV4-1 TGCGCCAGCAGCTCCCCCTCCGGGACTAGCGGGTTCACAAATGAGCAGTTCTTC CASSSPSGTSGFTNEQFF
once NA TRBJ2-1 TRBV7-9 TGTGCCAGCAGCCCCAGGTCGGACGGGTATGAGCAGTTCTTC CASSPRSDGYEQFF
NA NA TRBJ2-5 TRBV7-9 TGTGCCAGCAGCCCGCTCGCTCCCCAAGAGACCCAGTACTTC CASSPLAPQETQYF
NA NA TRBJ1-1 TRBV7-8 TGTGCCAGCAGCTTTAAAAGGGGGAGGGTGCACACTGAAGCTTTCTTT CASSFKRGRVHTEAFF
NA NA TRBJ2-1 TRBV11-3 TGTGCCAGCAGTTCGACCTACAATGAGCAGTTCTTC CASSSTYNEQFF
NA TRBD1 TRBJ1-2 TRBV19 TGTGCCAGTACCGATGGACAGGGGGGATCCTATGGCTACACCTTC CASTDGQGGSYGYTF
NA TRBD2 TRBJ2-1 TRBV6-6 TGTGCCAGTACCCCATCTGGGGGGAGGGGTGAGCAGTTCTTC CASTPSGGRGEQFF
NA NA TRBJ1-6 TRBV19 TGTGCCAGTAGTAGGGACCGCGGCAGGGATTCACCCCTCCACTTT CASSRDRGRDSPLHF
NA NA TRBJ1-2 TRBV28 TGTGCCAGCAGTTTCCCAGGGGAGAACTATGGCTACACCTTC CASSFPGENYGYTF
few NA TRBJ1-1 TRBV11-2 TGTGCCAGCAGCTTACGTCGCTTGGAGAGTGAAGCTTTCTTT CASSLRRLESEAFF
NA NA TRBJ1-1 TRBV27 TGTGCCAGCAGACGTGGACAAGCTAACACTGAAGCTTTCTTT CASRRGQANTEAFF
NA NA TRBJ2-1 TRBV6-5 TGTGCCAGCAGTTACGATAGCGGTAGCTCCTACAATGAGCAGTTCTTC CASSYDSGSSYNEQFF
NA TRBD1 TRBJ1-1 TRBV18 TGTGCCAGCTCACCCCGGACAGGGACGGAGGTGAACACTGAAGCTTTCTTT CASSPRTGTEVNTEAFF
NA TRBD2 TRBJ2-1 TRBV6-5 TGTGCCAGCAGTTTAGCGGGAGGGCCCTACAATGAGCAGTTCTTC CASSLAGGPYNEQFF